This is a list of T cell receptor beta chains from one sample in a study of T-cell reconstitution after alpha-beta-depleted transplantation in children. A single record per CDR3 protein comes from TCRdb applying MiXCR to the PCR reads. This table has roughly 74,000 distinct CDR3 sequences, roughly 18% appearing once. Sequenced material: PBMCs, mostly from graft donor cells, taken 360 days after TCRalphabeta/CD19-depleted stem cell transplant. These receptor sequences come from a male patient between 2 and 15 years old who had a stem cell transplant for acute lymphoblastic leukemia, so the T cells may come from the graft donor. CDR3s include the opening cysteine and the closing phenylalanine or tryptophan. D genes are given only for firm matches.

J | V | D | CDR3
TRBJ1-5 | TRBV10-3 | . | CAISEMGRLSDQPQHF
TRBJ2-3 | TRBV27 | TRBD2 | CASSLLLAGTDTQYF
TRBJ2-7 | TRBV20-1 | TRBD2 | CSASLAGESYEQYF
TRBJ2-7 | TRBV4-2 | TRBD2 | CASSQERAGGPLVEQYF
TRBJ2-1 | TRBV6-1 | TRBD2 | CASSRLADYYNEQFF
TRBJ2-7 | TRBV2 | . | CASSNGPHEQYF
TRBJ2-6 | TRBV30 | . | CAWNVRAGAGANVLTF
TRBJ2-2 | TRBV27 | . | CASSRLRGTGELFF
TRBJ1-2 | TRBV6-5 | TRBD1 | CASSYSGTGVSGYTF
TRBJ1-1 | TRBV18 | TRBD1 | CASSIQGYTEAFF
TRBJ2-7 | TRBV12-3/TRBV12-4 | . | CASTQEGVALYEQYF
TRBJ2-3 | TRBV18 | TRBD1 | CASSPGQITDTQYF
TRBJ2-5 | TRBV5-4 | TRBD2 | CASSLVFSGREETQYF
TRBJ2-1 | TRBV7-9 | . | CASSLGQGLYNEQFF
TRBJ2-5 | TRBV6-2/TRBV6-3 | . | CASSYSRDYQETQYF
TRBJ2-4 | TRBV20-1 | TRBD2 | CSARRAPGRGKNIQYF
TRBJ1-1 | TRBV2 | TRBD1 | CASSRQGLNTEAFF
TRBJ1-1 | TRBV13 | TRBD1 | CASSQDRADFHGGTEAFF
TRBJ2-1 | TRBV24-1 | . | CATSDRNYNEQFF
TRBJ2-1 | TRBV12-3/TRBV12-4 | TRBD2 | CASSMTSGNHEQFF
TRBJ1-2 | TRBV12-3/TRBV12-4 | TRBD1 | CASSFRTGANYGYTF
TRBJ1-5 | TRBV5-6 | . | CASSSRTENQPQHF
TRBJ1-4 | TRBV11-2 | . | CASSLGQTGWGEKLFF
TRBJ1-6 | TRBV12-3/TRBV12-4 | . | CASSWGSYNSPLHF
TRBJ2-2 | TRBV12-3/TRBV12-4 | TRBD2 | CASRKRSGSFTGELFF
TRBJ2-1 | TRBV11-1 | TRBD2 | CASSSAPLGVAGSRNEQFF
TRBJ2-1 | TRBV9 | . | CASSVDLSVSYNEQFF
TRBJ2-2 | TRBV11-2 | . | CASSTLKNILNTGELFF
TRBJ2-7 | TRBV4-2 | . | CASSQEDRSYEQYF
TRBJ2-1 | TRBV11-2 | . | CASSVRGTYNEQFF
TRBJ2-5 | TRBV12-3/TRBV12-4 | . | CASSLPWPETQYF
TRBJ2-5 | TRBV29-1 | . | CSVAGANGETQYF
TRBJ2-5 | TRBV29-1 | . | CSAKTSPWETQYF